This TCR beta chain was profiled in a study of T cells after yellow fever vaccination. Study-wide context: Researchers used SMART-Seq v4 Ultra Low Input to prepare fractions that had low cell numbers. Findings and caveats of the study: It was a weaker secondary response, yet one that peaked faster, at day 5 versus 15. Post-booster samples contained most primary-vaccination clones (more than 95% CD4, around 88% CD8).

V dropped 0 bases and J dropped 5; count of bases not matched to a gene: 8. The germline CDR1 and CDR2 sequences are SGDLS and YYNGEE. The CDR3 is 15 residues long. For TCR, cDNA came from 5'RACE template switching, which added a universal primer site and UMIs. One entry per CDR3 protein, called by TCRdb with MiXCR from the 5' RACE reads. The data contain tens of thousands of distinct CDR3 sequences, 7.4% of them singletons. This clonotype was seen ten or more times. No antigen is known for it. This clonotype was obtained from a man aged 30-40 years who received the YFV17D yellow fever vaccine. The rearrangement uses TRBV9 and TRBJ2-7, with 7 nucleotides matching TRBD1. Sequences were derived from CD8+ T cells sorted from PBMCs, sampled 15 days after the yellow fever booster vaccination. In DNA, the CDR3 is TGTGCCAGCAGCGTAGGGACAGGCCTGTGGGACGAGCAGTACTTC. Its protein is CASSVGTGLWDEQYF.